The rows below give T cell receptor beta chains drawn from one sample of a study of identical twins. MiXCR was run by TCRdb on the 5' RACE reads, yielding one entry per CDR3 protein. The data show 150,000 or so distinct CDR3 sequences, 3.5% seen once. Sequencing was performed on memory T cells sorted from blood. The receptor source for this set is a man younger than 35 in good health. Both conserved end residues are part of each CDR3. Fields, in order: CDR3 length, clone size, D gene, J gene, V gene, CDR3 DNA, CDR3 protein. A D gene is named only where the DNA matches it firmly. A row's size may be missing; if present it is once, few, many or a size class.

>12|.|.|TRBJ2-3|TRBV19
TGTGCCAGTAGTCCCCGGGCAGATACGCAGTATTTT
CASSPRADTQYF
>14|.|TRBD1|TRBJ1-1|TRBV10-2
TGCGCCAGCAGGGGTGGACAGGCGCACACTGAAGCTTTCTTT
CASRGGQAHTEAFF
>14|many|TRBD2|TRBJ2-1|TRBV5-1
TGCGCCAGCAGAACTAGCGGCCGGAGCAATGAGCAGTTCTTC
CASRTSGRSNEQFF
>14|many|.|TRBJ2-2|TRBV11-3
TGTGCCAGCAGCTTACTAGGACAGTCCGGGGAGCTGTTTTTT
CASSLLGQSGELFF
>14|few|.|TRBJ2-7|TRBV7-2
TGTGCCAGCAGCTTAAACGGGAATAAGTTAGAGCAGTACTTC
CASSLNGNKLEQYF
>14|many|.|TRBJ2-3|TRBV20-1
TGCAGTGCCAGGGGAAATAGCGGGCGTGATACGCAGTATTTT
CSARGNSGRDTQYF
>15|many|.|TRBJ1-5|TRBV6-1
TGTGCCAGCAGTGGCAGGGGCAGTAGCAATCAGCCCCAGCATTTT
CASSGRGSSNQPQHF
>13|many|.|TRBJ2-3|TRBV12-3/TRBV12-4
TGTGCCAGCAGTGCCGACTCCTTAAATACGCAGTATTTT
CASSADSLNTQYF
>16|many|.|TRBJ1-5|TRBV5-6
TGTGCCAGCAGCAGGGGGGGGGAATATAGCAATCAGCCCCAGCATTTT
CASSRGGEYSNQPQHF
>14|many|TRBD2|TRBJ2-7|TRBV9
TGTGCCAGCAGTGTAGCGGGAGGAACCTACGAGCAGTACTTC
CASSVAGGTYEQYF
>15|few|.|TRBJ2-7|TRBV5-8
TGTGCCAGCAGCTTAACAAGGTTAGGCGCCTACGAGCAGTACTTC
CASSLTRLGAYEQYF
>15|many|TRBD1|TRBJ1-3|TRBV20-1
TGCAGTGCTGTTCCCGGGACAGGGAGTGGAAACACCATATATTTT
CSAVPGTGSGNTIYF
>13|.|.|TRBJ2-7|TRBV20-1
TGCAGTGCTAGAGGCGCTAGCGAGTACGAGCAGTACTTC
CSARGASEYEQYF
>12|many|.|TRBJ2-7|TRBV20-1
TGCAGTGCTACCGGGAACGCCTACGAGCAGTACTTC
CSATGNAYEQYF
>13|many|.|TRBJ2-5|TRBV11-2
TGTGCCAGCAGCTTAGAGTCCGGGGGGACCCAGTACTTC
CASSLESGGTQYF
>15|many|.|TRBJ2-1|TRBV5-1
TGCGCCAGCAGCTTGGAGAGCGTACCCTACAATGAGCAGTTCTTC
CASSLESVPYNEQFF
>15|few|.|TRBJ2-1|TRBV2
TGTGCCAGCAGTGAACGGAGCGGTTCCTACAATGAGCAGTTCTTC
CASSERSGSYNEQFF